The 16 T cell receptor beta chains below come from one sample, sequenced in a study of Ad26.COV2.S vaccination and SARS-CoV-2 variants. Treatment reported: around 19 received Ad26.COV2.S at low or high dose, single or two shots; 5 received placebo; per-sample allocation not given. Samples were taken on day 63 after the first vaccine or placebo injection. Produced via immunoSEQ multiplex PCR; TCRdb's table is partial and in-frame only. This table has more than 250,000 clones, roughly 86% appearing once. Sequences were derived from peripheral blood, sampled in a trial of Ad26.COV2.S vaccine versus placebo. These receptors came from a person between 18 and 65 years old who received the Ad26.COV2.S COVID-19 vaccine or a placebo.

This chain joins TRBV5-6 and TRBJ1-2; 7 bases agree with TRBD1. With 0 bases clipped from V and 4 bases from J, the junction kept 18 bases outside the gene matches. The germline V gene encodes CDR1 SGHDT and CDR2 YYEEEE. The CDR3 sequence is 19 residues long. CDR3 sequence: CASSLEEGAPTTRPYGYTF. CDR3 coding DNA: TGTGCCAGCAGCTTGGAAGAGGGGGCGCCCACAACGCGACCCTATGGCTACACCTTC.

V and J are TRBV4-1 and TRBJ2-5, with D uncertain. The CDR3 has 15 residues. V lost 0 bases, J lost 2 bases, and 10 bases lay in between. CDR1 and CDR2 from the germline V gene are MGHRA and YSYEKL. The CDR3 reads CASSQDLGTQETQYF. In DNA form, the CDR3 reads TGCGCCAGCAGCCAAGATTTGGGTACACAAGAGACCCAGTACTTC.

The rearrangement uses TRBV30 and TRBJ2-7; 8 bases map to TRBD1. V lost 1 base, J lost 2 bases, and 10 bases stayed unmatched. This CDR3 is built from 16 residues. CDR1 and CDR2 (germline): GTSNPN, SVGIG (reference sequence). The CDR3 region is CAWSGTRTGIPYEQYF. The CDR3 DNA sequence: TGTGCCTGGAGTGGAACTAGGACAGGGATCCCCTACGAGCAGTACTTC.

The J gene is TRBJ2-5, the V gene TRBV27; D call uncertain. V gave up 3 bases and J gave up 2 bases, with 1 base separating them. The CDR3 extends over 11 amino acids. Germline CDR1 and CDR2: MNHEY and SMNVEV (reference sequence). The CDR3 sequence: CASSFQETQYF. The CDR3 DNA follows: TGTGCCAGCAGTTTTCAAGAGACCCAGTACTTC.

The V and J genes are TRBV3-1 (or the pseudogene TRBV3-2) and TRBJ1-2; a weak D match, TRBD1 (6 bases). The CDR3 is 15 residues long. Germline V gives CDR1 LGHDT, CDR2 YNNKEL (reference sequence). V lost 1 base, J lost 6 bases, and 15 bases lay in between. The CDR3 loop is CASSQGWGAGDGYTF. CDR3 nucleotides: TGTGCCAGCAGCCAAGGGTGGGGGGCAGGAGATGGCTACACCTTC.

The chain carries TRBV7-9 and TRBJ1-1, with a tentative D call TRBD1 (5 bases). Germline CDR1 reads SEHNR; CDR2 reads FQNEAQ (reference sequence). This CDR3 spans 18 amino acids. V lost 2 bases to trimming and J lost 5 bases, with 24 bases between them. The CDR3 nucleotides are TGTGCCAGCAGCTTATACCAACTATGGCAGAGGGGTCGAACTGAAGCTTTCTTT. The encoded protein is CASSLYQLWQRGRTEAFF.

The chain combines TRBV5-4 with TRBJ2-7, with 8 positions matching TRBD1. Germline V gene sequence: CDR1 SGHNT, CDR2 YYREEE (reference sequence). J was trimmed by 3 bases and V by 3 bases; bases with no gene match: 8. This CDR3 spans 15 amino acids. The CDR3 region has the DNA TGTGCCAGCAGCTCCGGACAGGGAAGTTTCTACGAGCAGTACTTC. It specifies CASSSGQGSFYEQYF.

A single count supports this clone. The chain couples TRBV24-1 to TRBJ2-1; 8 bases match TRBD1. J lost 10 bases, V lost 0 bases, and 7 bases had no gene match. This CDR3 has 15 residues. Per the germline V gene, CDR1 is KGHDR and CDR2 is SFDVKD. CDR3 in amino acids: CATSDLVQGAYEQFF. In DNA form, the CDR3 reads TGTGCCACCAGTGATTTGGTCCAGGGGGCATACGAGCAGTTCTTC.

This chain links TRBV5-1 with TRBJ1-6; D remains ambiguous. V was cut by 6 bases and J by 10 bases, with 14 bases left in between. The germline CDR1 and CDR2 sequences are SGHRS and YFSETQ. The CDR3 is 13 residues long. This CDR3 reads CASKERWRSPLHF. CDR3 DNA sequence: TGCGCCAGCAAGGAACGGTGGCGGTCACCCCTCCACTTT.

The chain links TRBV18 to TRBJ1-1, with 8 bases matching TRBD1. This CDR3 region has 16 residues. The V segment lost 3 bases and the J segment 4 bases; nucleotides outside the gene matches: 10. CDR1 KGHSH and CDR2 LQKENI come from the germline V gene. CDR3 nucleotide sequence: TGTGCCAGCTCACCTCTCCAGACAGGGGATACCACTGAAGCTTTCTTT. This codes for CASSPLQTGDTTEAFF.

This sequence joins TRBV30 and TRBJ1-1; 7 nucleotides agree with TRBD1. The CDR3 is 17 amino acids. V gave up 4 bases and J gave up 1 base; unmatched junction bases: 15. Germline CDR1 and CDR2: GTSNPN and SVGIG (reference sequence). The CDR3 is CAWTPNGAGGTNTEAFF. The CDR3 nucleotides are TGTGCCTGGACCCCTAACGGGGCAGGGGGGACGAACACTGAAGCTTTCTTT.

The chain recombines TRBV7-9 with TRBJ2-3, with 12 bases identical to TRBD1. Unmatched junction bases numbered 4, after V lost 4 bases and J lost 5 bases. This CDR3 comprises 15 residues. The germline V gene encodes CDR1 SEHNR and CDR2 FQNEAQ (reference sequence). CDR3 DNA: TGTGCCAGCAGCTCGGGACAGGGGGCGCGAGATACGCAGTATTTT. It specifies CASSSGQGARDTQYF.

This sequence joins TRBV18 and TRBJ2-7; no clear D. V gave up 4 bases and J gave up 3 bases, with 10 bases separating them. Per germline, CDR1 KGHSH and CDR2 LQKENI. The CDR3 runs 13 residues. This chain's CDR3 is CASSRAIFYEQYF. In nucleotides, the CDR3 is TGTGCCAGCTCACGCGCTATCTTCTACGAGCAGTACTTC. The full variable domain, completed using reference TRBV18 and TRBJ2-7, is NAGVMQNPRHLVRRRGQEARLRCSPMKGHSHVYWYRQLPEEGLKFMVYLQKENIIDESGMPKERFSAEFPKEGPSILRIQQVVRGDSAAYFCASSRAIFYEQYFGPGTRLTVT.

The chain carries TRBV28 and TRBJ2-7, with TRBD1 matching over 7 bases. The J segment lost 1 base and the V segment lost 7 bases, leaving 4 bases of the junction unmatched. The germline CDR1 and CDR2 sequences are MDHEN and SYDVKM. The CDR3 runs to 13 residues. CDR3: CASNGDSSYEQYF. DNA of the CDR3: TGTGCCAGCAATGGGGACAGTTCCTACGAGCAGTACTTC.

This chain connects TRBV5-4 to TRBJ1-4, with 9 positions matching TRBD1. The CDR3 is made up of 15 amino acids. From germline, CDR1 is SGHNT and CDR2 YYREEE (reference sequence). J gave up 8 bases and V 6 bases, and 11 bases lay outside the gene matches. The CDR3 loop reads CASTNWGQGIEKLFF. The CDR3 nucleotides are TGTGCCAGCACCAATTGGGGACAGGGAATCGAAAAACTGTTTTTT.

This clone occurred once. The DNA for the CDR3 is TGTGCCAGCAGTCCCCACCGGCTAGCGGGAGGGGGCAATGAGCAGTTCTTC. It specifies CASSPHRLAGGGNEQFF. The gene calls are TRBV27 and TRBJ2-1; 12 nucleotides agree with TRBD2. Looked up from germline, CDR1 is MNHEY and CDR2 is SMNVEV (reference sequence). This CDR3 is built from 17 residues. Unmatched junction bases numbered 11, after V lost 5 bases and J lost 6 bases.